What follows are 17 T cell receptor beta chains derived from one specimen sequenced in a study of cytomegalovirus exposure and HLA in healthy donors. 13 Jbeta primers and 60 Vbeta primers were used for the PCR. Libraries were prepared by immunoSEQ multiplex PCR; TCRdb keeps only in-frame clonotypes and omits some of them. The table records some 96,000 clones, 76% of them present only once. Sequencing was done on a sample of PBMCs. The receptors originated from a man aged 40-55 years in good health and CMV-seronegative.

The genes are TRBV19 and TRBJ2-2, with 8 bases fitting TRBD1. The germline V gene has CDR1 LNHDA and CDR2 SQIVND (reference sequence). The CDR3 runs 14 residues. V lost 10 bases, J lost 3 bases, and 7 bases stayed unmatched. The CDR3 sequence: CATNGQGYTGELFF. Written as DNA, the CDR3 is TGTGCCACCAATGGACAGGGCTACACCGGGGAGCTGTTTTTT.

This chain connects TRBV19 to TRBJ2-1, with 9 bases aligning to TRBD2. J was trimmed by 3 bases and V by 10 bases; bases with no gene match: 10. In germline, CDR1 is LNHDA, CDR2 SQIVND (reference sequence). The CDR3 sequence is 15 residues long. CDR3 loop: CATGGLAGIYNEQFF. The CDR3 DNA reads TGTGCCACCGGTGGGCTAGCGGGGATCTACAATGAGCAGTTCTTC.

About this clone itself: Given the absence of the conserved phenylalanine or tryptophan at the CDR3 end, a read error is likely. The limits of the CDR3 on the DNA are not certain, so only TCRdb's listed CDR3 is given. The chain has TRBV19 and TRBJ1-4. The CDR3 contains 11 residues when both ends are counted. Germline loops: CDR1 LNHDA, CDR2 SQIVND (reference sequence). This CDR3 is CASSPWGEEFC.

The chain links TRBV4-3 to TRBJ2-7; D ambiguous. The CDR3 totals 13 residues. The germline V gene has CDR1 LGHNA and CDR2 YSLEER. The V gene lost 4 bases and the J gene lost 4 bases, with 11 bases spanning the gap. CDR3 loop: CASSLTNGYEQYF. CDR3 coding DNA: TGCGCCAGCAGCCTTACAAACGGGTACGAGCAGTACTTC.

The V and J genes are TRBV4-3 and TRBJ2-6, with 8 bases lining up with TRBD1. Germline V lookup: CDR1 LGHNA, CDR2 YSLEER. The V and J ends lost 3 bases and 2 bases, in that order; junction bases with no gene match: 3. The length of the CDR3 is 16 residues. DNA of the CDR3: TGCGCCAGCAGCCAGGACAGGGATCCTGGGGCCAACGTCCTGACTTTC. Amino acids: CASSQDRDPGANVLTF.

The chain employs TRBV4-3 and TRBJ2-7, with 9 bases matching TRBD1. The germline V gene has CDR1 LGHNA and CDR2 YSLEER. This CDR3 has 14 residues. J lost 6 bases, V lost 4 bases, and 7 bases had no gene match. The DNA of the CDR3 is TGCGCCAGCAGCCCCGGGACAGGGTCATCCGAGCAGTACTTC. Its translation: CASSPGTGSSEQYF.

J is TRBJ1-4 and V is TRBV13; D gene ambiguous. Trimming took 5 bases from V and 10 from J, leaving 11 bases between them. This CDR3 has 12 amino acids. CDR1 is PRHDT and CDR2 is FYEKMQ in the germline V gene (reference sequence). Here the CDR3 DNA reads TGTGCCAGCAGCCCTCGGGAGGGAAAACTGTTTTTT. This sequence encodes CASSPREGKLFF.

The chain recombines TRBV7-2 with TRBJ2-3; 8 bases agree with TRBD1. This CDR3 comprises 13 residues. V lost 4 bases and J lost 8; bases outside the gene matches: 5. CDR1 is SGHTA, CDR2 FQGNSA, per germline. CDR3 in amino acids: CASSSDRGGTQYF. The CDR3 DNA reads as TGTGCCAGCAGCTCAGACAGGGGTGGTACGCAGTATTTT.

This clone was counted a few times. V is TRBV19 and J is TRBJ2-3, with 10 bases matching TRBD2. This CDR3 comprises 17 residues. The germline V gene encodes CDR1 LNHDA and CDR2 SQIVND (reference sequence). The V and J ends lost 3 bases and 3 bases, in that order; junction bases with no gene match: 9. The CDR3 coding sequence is TGTGCCAGTAGTATCTCGGGACTAGCGATAAGTACAGATACGCAGTATTTT. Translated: CASSISGLAISTDTQYF.

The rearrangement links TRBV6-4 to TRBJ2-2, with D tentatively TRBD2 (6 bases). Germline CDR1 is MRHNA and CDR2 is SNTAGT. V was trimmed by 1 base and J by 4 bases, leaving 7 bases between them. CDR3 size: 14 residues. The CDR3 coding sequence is TGTGCCAGCAGTGACTTAGCGGCCACCGGGGAGCTGTTTTTT. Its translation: CASSDLAATGELFF.

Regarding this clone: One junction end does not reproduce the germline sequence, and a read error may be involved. The CDR3 loop is CSSSSTTSSYEQYF. The CDR3 nucleotides are TGTTCCAGCAGCTCGACTACCAGCTCCTACGAGCAGTACTTC. The genes are TRBV7-9 and TRBJ2-7, with D perhaps matching TRBD2 (5 bases). This CDR3 has 14 amino acids. Germline values: CDR1 SEHNR, CDR2 FQNEAQ (reference sequence).

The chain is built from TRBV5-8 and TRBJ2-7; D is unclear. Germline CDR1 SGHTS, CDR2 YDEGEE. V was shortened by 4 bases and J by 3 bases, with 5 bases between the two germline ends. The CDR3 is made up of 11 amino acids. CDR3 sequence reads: CASSPGYEQYF. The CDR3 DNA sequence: TGTGCCAGCAGCCCGGGCTACGAGCAGTACTTC.

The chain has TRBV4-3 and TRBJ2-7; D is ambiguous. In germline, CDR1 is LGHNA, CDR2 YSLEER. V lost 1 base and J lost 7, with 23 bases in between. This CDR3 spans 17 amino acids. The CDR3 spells CASSQGLRVTDPGEQYF. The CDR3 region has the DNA TGCGCCAGCAGCCAAGGGTTGCGAGTAACAGACCCTGGTGAGCAGTACTTC.

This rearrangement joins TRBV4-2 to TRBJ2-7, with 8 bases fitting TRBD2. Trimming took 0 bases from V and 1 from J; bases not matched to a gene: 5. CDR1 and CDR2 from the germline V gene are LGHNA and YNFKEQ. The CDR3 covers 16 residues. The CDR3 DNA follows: TGTGCCAGCAGCCAAGATGTCCTAGCGGGTTCCTACGAGCAGTACTTC. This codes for CASSQDVLAGSYEQYF.

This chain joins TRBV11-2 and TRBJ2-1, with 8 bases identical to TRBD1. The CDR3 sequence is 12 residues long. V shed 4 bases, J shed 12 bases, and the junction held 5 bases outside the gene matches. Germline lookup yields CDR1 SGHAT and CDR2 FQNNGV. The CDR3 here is CASSSDRGGQFF. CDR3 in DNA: TGTGCCAGCAGCTCAGACAGGGGTGGGCAGTTCTTC.

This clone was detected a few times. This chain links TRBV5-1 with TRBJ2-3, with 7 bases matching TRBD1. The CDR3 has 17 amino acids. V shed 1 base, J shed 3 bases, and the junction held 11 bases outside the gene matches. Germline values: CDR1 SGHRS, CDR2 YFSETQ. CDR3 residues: CASSLYPSRQGTDTQYF. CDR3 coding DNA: TGCGCCAGCAGCTTGTATCCATCAAGACAGGGAACAGATACGCAGTATTTT.

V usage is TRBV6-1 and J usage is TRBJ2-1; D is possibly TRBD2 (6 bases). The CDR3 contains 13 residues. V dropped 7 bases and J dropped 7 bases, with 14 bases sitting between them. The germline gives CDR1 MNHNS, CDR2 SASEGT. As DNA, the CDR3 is TGTGCCAGCAATGTAGGGACTTCGAATGAGCAGTTCTTC. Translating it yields CASNVGTSNEQFF.